This paragraph covers one TCR beta chain sequence. What it recognizes is unknown. In the naive CD8 group, cells lacked CD45RO and were positively selected for CCR7, so terminally differentiated effector memory CD45RA+ cells were left out. This sample is drawn from a study of shared clonotypes between healthy human individuals. For the study at large: Researchers drew samples from a couple of women and three men aged 18 to 49.

TCRdb's table, derived via immunoSEQ multiplex PCR, lists solely in-frame clones and lacks some. The repertoire holds 2 million to 2.5 million clones, with 90% to 95% as singletons. CDR3 size: 15 residues. Trimming stripped 3 bases from V and 3 bases from J, with 12 bases between. Germline loops: CDR1 MNHEY, CDR2 SMNVEV (reference sequence). The study's findings and limits: What limited the represented genetic and exposure-history diversity was the small number of donors. Clonotypes that were shared across a handful of donors made up roughly 5% of naive CD4 clonotypes. The generation probabilities recorded for non-shared clonotypes fell below those of clonotypes shared by all four donors.

Specimen: naive CD8+ T cells from PBMCs. The chain carries TRBV27 and TRBJ2-1; tentative D call: TRBD1 (6 bases). The receptor was isolated from a man younger than 35 in good health. Some clones in this sample may be carry-over from other donors' samples. The CDR3 loop reads CASSLVETGYNEQFF. Here the CDR3 DNA reads TGTGCCAGCAGTTTGGTCGAGACAGGCTACAATGAGCAGTTCTTC.